A single sample is the source of the 4 T cell receptor beta chains below, sequenced in a study of blood T cell repertoires in COVID-19. Produced via immunoSEQ multiplex PCR; TCRdb's table is partial and in-frame only. The profile shows 250,000 to 300,000 clones, approximately 85% of them singletons. Sample: PBMCs or T cells enriched from blood (not recorded which). Receptors were obtained from a woman aged 50 to 60 who had been exposed to COVID-19.

The chain links TRBV11-2 to TRBJ1-3; 8 bases align to TRBD1. The CDR3 sequence is 16 residues long. The germline CDR1 and CDR2 sequences are SGHAT and FQNNGV. J lost 1 base, V lost 1 base, and 3 bases had no gene match. The CDR3, as DNA: TGTGCCAGCAGCTTAGGACAGGGGACATCTGGAAACACCATATATTTT. Its translation is CASSLGQGTSGNTIYF.

The sample holds a few counts of this clone. The rearrangement joins TRBV28 to TRBJ1-2, with a possible D match to TRBD1 (5 bases). V was clipped by 7 bases and J by 6 bases, with 21 bases between them. The CDR3 consists of 15 residues. Germline CDR1 MDHEN, CDR2 SYDVKM. The CDR3 region is CASTSHGGGRDGYTF. The CDR3 DNA reads as TGTGCCAGCACTTCCCATGGGGGAGGGAGGGATGGCTACACCTTC.

The CDR3 protein is CSSTSGGNEQFF. In DNA form, the CDR3 reads TGCAGCTCGACTAGCGGGGGGAATGAGCAGTTCTTC. The chain carries TRBV29-1 and TRBJ2-1; the match to TRBD2 covers 13 bases. This CDR3 spans 12 amino acids. The V gene's germline CDR1 is SQVTM and CDR2 ANQGSEA. After removal of 8 bases from V and 7 bases from J, the junction contained 2 bases not matched to a gene.

The rearrangement links TRBV29-1 to TRBJ2-3; unclear D gene. V gave up 1 base and J gave up 0 bases, with 11 bases separating them. CDR3 length: 15 residues. Germline V lookup: CDR1 SQVTM, CDR2 ANQGSEA. The CDR3 region is CSVEGNTRSTDTQYF. For the CDR3, the DNA is TGCAGCGTTGAAGGCAACACACGCAGCACAGATACGCAGTATTTT.